Below, 28 T cell receptor beta chains from the same sample are listed, as sequenced in a study of shared clonotypes between healthy human individuals. Sequencing used immunoSEQ multiplex PCR; TCRdb keeps in-frame clones, though not all of them. The data contain about 990,000 clones, around 82% of them singletons. Sequencing was carried out using memory CD4+ T cells from PBMCs. Subset described: CD45RA-negative fraction. These receptors all stem from a young man in good health. Some clones in this sample may be carry-over from other donors' samples.

The chain couples TRBV2 to TRBJ1-2; TRBD1 matches 12 bases. Germline V CDR1 and CDR2: SNHLY, FYNNEI. Unmatched junction bases numbered 9, after V lost 8 bases and J lost 8 bases. The length of the CDR3 is 14 residues. As DNA, the CDR3 is TGTGCCAGCTCCGGGACAGGGGGCGCCGGCGGCTACACCTTC. This gives the protein CASSGTGGAGGYTF. The complete variable domain, with remaining parts taken from reference TRBV2 and TRBJ1-2, reads EPEVTQTPSHQVTQMGQEVILRCVPISNHLYFYWYRQILGQKVEFLVSFYNNEISEKSEIFDDQFSVERPDGSNFTLKIRSTKLEDSAMYFCASSGTGGAGGYTFGSGTRLTVV.

In DNA, the CDR3 is TGTGCCAGCAGTTACCCAGGGGACAACACTGAAGCTTTCTTT. Residues: CASSYPGDNTEAFF. The rearrangement uses TRBV6-6 and TRBJ1-1, with D possibly TRBD1 on 6 matching bases. Between the trimmed V and J ends, which lost 2 bases and 2 bases, there was a span of 9 bases. This CDR3 has 14 residues. CDR1 is MNHNY, CDR2 SVGAGI, per germline (reference sequence).

The gene calls are TRBV29-1 and TRBJ2-1; 11 bases are a match to TRBD2. The CDR3 has 16 residues. Germline loops: CDR1 SQVTM, CDR2 ANQGSEA. V shed 5 bases and J 8 bases; nucleotides not matched to a gene: 14. The CDR3 DNA follows: TGCAGCGTTCGAAGAAATAGCGGGAGGGCCCGAGATGAGCAGTTCTTC. Residues: CSVRRNSGRARDEQFF.

On this clone: Additional DNA sequences in this sample encode the identical CDR3. The chain recombines TRBV9 with TRBJ2-7; TRBD1 aligns across 11 bases. This CDR3 comprises 14 residues. Germline V gene data show CDR1 as SGDLS and CDR2 as YYNGEE. J lost 2 bases, V lost 4 bases, and 2 bases had no gene match. As DNA, the CDR3 is TGTGCCAGCAGCCCGGGACAGGGGGCCTACGAGCAGTACTTC. Its protein product is CASSPGQGAYEQYF. Filled out from reference TRBV9 and TRBJ2-7, the complete variable domain reads DSGVTQTPKHLITATGQRVTLRCSPRSGDLSVYWYQQSLDQGLQFLIQYYNGEERAKGNILERFSAQQFPDLHSELNLSSLELGDSALYFCASSPGQGAYEQYFGPGTRLTVT.

V is TRBV18 and J is TRBJ2-2; no clear D gene. In germline, CDR1 is KGHSH, CDR2 LQKENI. The CDR3 consists of 15 residues. The V end was cut by 3 bases, the J end by 0 bases, with 8 bases between. This chain's CDR3 is CASSPQGPNTGELFF. CDR3 DNA sequence: TGTGCCAGCTCACCCCAAGGGCCGAACACCGGGGAGCTGTTTTTT.

The genes are TRBV2 and TRBJ2-5, with 7 bases aligning to TRBD1. The CDR3 loop spans 14 amino acids. The V gene's germline CDR1 is SNHLY and CDR2 FYNNEI. V gave up 8 bases and J gave up 2 bases; unmatched junction bases: 8. The CDR3 DNA reads TGTGCCAGCCTCACCTGGGACAGACAAGAGACCCAGTACTTC. As protein: CASLTWDRQETQYF.

There are a few counts of this clone. The chain uses TRBV6-1 and TRBJ1-2; 7 bases are shared with TRBD1. Germline CDR1 MNHNS, CDR2 SASEGT. V was clipped by 0 bases and J by 4 bases; unmatched bases: 2. The CDR3 extends over 14 amino acids. CDR3 sequence (DNA): TGTGCCAGCAGTGAAGCCCCAGGGGGCTATGGCTACACCTTC. Translating it yields CASSEAPGGYGYTF.

The chain combines TRBV4-3 with TRBJ2-3; 7 bases are a match to TRBD1. CDR1 LGHNA and CDR2 YSLEER come from the germline V gene. This CDR3 has 15 residues. Trimming cost V 3 bases and J 2 bases; bases outside gene matches: 5. CDR3 nucleotide sequence: TGCGCCAGCAGCCAGACGGGACAGATCACAGATACGCAGTATTTT. Protein: CASSQTGQITDTQYF.

The rearrangement uses TRBV6-1 and TRBJ1-4; D is unclear. Per germline, CDR1 MNHNS and CDR2 SASEGT. V dropped 1 base and J dropped 6 bases, with 9 bases sitting between them. This CDR3 comprises 14 residues. The CDR3 coding sequence is TGTGCCAGCAGTGAAGGGGCCGAGGATGAAAAACTGTTTTTT. The encoded protein is CASSEGAEDEKLFF.

Worth noting for this clone: This sequence may be a read error, since a much larger clone differs from it by one base. The J gene is TRBJ1-1, the V gene TRBV2; D remains unclear. Trimming removed 5 bases from V and 1 base from J, with 5 bases in between. CDR1 is SNHLY and CDR2 is FYNNEI in the germline V gene. There are 12 residues in the CDR3. CDR3 protein: CASSWENTEAFF. DNA for the CDR3: TGTGCCAGCAGTTGGGAGAACACTGAAGCTTTCTTT.

This clone was counted only a few times. This chain links TRBV5-4 with TRBJ2-7; the D gene is possibly TRBD1 (5 bases). CDR3 length: 13 amino acids. CDR1 and CDR2 from the germline V gene are SGHNT and YYREEE (reference sequence). V lost 4 bases to trimming and J lost 6 bases, with 14 bases between them. CDR3 protein: CASSPDSPREQYF. The CDR3 nucleotides read TGTGCCAGCAGCCCCGACAGTCCGCGCGAGCAGTACTTC. The variable domain in full, completed from reference TRBV5-4 and TRBJ2-7, reads ETGVTQSPTHLIKTRGQQVTLRCSSQSGHNTVSWYQQALGQGPQFIFQYYREEENGRGNFPPRFSGLQFPNYSSELNVNALELDDSALYLCASSPDSPREQYFGPGTRLTVT.

This chain joins TRBV29-1 and TRBJ1-4, with D perhaps matching TRBD1 (5 bases). This CDR3 comprises 18 residues. CDR1 is SQVTM and CDR2 is ANQGSEA in the germline V gene. Here the CDR3 DNA reads TGCAGAAAGCAGGCCCTCGGGACTGTCTCTCTTCTGGGTGAAAAACTGTTTTTT. Its protein product is CRKQALGTVSLLGEKLFF.

The V call is TRBV7-9, the J call TRBJ1-3; D is unresolved. This CDR3 comprises 15 residues. Germline CDR1 and CDR2: SEHNR and FQNEAQ (reference sequence). V lost 5 bases, J lost 0 bases, and 11 bases lay in between. The CDR3 is CASSPDGSSGNTIYF. CDR3 nucleotide sequence: TGTGCCAGCAGCCCGGACGGGAGCTCTGGAAACACCATATATTTT.

J is TRBJ1-1 and V is TRBV6-1; perhaps TRBD1 as D (5 bases). The length of the CDR3 is 14 residues. V shed 5 bases and J shed 1 base, with 11 bases lying between them. Germline V gene data show CDR1 as MNHNS and CDR2 as SASEGT. The CDR3, as DNA: TGTGCCAGCAGTTTACAGGCCCGGAACACTGAAGCTTTCTTT. Protein: CASSLQARNTEAFF.

This chain uses TRBV5-1 with TRBJ2-2, with 14 bases identical to TRBD2. CDR1 is SGHRS, CDR2 YFSETQ, per germline. The CDR3 is 17 residues long. V shed 3 bases and J 2 bases; nucleotides not matched to a gene: 3. The CDR3 protein is CASSSGLAGGNTGELFF. CDR3 bases: TGCGCCAGCAGCTCCGGACTAGCGGGAGGAAACACCGGGGAGCTGTTTTTT. The full variable domain, its missing parts supplied by reference TRBV5-1 and TRBJ2-2, is KAGVTQTPRYLIKTRGQQVTLSCSPISGHRSVSWYQQTPGQGLQFLFEYFSETQRNKGNFPGRFSGRQFSNSRSEMNVSTLELGDSALYLCASSSGLAGGNTGELFFGEGSRLTVL.

This clone occurred once. V is TRBV28 and J is TRBJ1-2, with TRBD1 matching 7 bases. Germline CDR1 is MDHEN and CDR2 is SYDVKM. V shed 3 bases, J shed 5 bases, and the junction held 9 bases outside the gene matches. The CDR3 sequence is 15 residues long. The CDR3 bases are TGTGCCAGCAGTTTTGGAGGGGGCGGCCAGTATGGCTACACCTTC. As protein: CASSFGGGGQYGYTF.

The chain has TRBV7-2 and TRBJ1-1, with 8 nucleotides matching TRBD1. The V segment lost 5 bases and the J segment 3 bases; nucleotides outside the gene matches: 8. Germline CDR1 SGHTA, CDR2 FQGNSA. This CDR3 is 15 amino acids long. The CDR3 DNA follows: TGTGCCAGCAGCCGAGGGCAGGGGGCGTACACTGAAGCTTTCTTT. It translates to CASSRGQGAYTEAFF.

This CDR3 is CASSQDRGLLDGYTF. As DNA, the CDR3 is TGTGCCAGCAGCCAAGACAGGGGGCTTCTCGATGGCTACACCTTC. V usage is TRBV4-2 and J usage is TRBJ1-2; 8 bases are shared with TRBD1. CDR1 is LGHNA, CDR2 YNFKEQ, per germline. The V and J ends lost 0 bases and 6 bases, in that order; junction bases with no gene match: 6. CDR3 size: 15 residues.

About this clone: This CDR3 is also generated by other DNA sequences in the sample. The chain employs TRBV5-1 and TRBJ1-1, with a possible D match to TRBD1 (6 bases). The germline V and J ends were trimmed by 4 bases and 3 bases, with 10 bases remaining between them. The CDR3 sequence is 13 residues long. CDR1 and CDR2 (germline): SGHRS, YFSETQ. The CDR3 loop is CASSEGGDTEAFF. As DNA, the CDR3 is TGCGCCAGCAGCGAAGGGGGGGACACTGAAGCTTTCTTT.

The rearrangement links TRBV2 to TRBJ2-5; the match to TRBD2 covers 7 bases. The germline CDR1 and CDR2 sequences are SNHLY and FYNNEI. This CDR3 has 15 residues. The trim removed 6 bases at V and 1 base at J, leaving 8 bases unmatched. In nucleotides, the CDR3 is TGTGCCAGCAGACGGTTATCTAGCGGCCAAGAGACCCAGTACTTC. This translates into CASRRLSSGQETQYF.

The chain recombines TRBV7-2 with TRBJ1-3; tentative D call: TRBD1 (6 bases). The V and J ends lost 5 bases and 4 bases respectively, with 15 bases between them. This CDR3 spans 15 amino acids. Germline V gives CDR1 SGHTA, CDR2 FQGNSA. The CDR3 spells CASSLTGTYGNTIYF. Here the CDR3 DNA reads TGTGCCAGCAGCCTTACCGGGACATACGGAAACACCATATATTTT.

The chain links TRBV27 to TRBJ1-1, with D unresolved. The ends were cut back, 7 bases at V and 2 bases at J, with 14 bases in the middle. The CDR3 totals 14 residues. The germline gives CDR1 MNHEY, CDR2 SMNVEV (reference sequence). CDR3 region: CASIRLGPNTEAFF. The CDR3 nucleotides read TGTGCCAGCATAAGATTGGGCCCCAACACTGAAGCTTTCTTT.

V gene TRBV6-1 combines with J gene TRBJ1-5; D call uncertain. The CDR3 has 15 amino acids. Trimming shortened V by 1 base and J by 0 bases, and 7 bases separated the two germline ends. The germline V gene has CDR1 MNHNS and CDR2 SASEGT. The CDR3 reads CASSEGSISNQPQHF. CDR3 coding DNA: TGTGCCAGCAGTGAAGGCTCTATTAGCAATCAGCCCCAGCATTTT.

This clone occurred many times. V is TRBV6-6 and J is TRBJ2-1, with TRBD1 matching 8 bases. This CDR3 has 13 amino acids. With V trimmed by 6 bases and J by 8 bases, 6 bases remained unmatched. The germline gives CDR1 MNHNY, CDR2 SVGAGI (reference sequence). CDR3 in DNA: TGTGCCAGCAGGGGGACAGGAAGCCATGAGCAGTTCTTC. Translating gives CASRGTGSHEQFF.

The V and J genes are TRBV2 and TRBJ1-3; possibly TRBD1 for D (5 bases). Trimming left V 7 bases short and J 2 bases short, with 15 bases between. The CDR3 spans 15 residues. The V gene's germline CDR1 is SNHLY and CDR2 FYNNEI. The CDR3 sequence: CASKVRGDAGNTIYF. CDR3 in DNA: TGTGCCAGCAAAGTTAGAGGGGACGCTGGAAACACCATATATTTT.

This clone was observed at least ten times. This chain connects TRBV7-9 to TRBJ2-1; D may be TRBD2 (6 bases). The CDR3 has 16 amino acids. V was clipped by 5 bases and J by 2 bases, with 16 bases between them. The germline gives CDR1 SEHNR, CDR2 FQNEAQ (reference sequence). Here the CDR3 DNA reads TGTGCCAGCAGCCCCATTCGTGGGGGGACCTACAATGAGCAGTTCTTC. Translating it yields CASSPIRGGTYNEQFF.

This sequence joins TRBV5-4 and TRBJ2-2; no definite D call. This CDR3 contains 14 residues. Germline V lookup: CDR1 SGHNT, CDR2 YYREEE (reference sequence). V lost 3 bases and J lost 9, with 15 bases in between. CDR3 nucleotides: TGTGCCAGCAGCTCCCCTACGAGCGACCGGGAGCTGTTTTTT. Translation: CASSSPTSDRELFF. Full variable domain (remainder filled in from reference TRBV5-4 and TRBJ2-2): ETGVTQSPTHLIKTRGQQVTLRCSSQSGHNTVSWYQQALGQGPQFIFQYYREEENGRGNFPPRFSGLQFPNYSSELNVNALELDDSALYLCASSSPTSDRELFFGEGSRLTVL.

On this clone itself: With only one base between it and a far larger clone, this is likely a read error. This rearrangement joins TRBV7-9 to TRBJ1-1; D is unclear. The CDR3 totals 12 residues. V dropped 1 base and J dropped 7 bases, with 7 bases sitting between them. CDR1 SEHNR and CDR2 FQNEAQ come from the germline V gene (reference sequence). The CDR3 DNA is TGTGCCAGCAGCTTAGTCACGGATGAAGCTTTCTTT. Translation gives CASSLVTDEAFF.